This TCR beta chain was identified during a study of long-term antiretroviral therapy in people with HIV. Study results and limitations: Therapy changes, viral resistance and ART adherence were not documented in the available data. At every time point, clones expanded before ART dominated the repertoire.

With regard to this clone: Its antigen remains unknown.

Researchers report immunoSEQ v3.0 was run at survey level. Clones were sequenced by immunoSEQ multiplex PCR, and TCRdb holds only the in-frame ones, with some missing. The table includes tens of thousands of clones, around 96% detected once. V lost 10 bases and J lost 5, with 14 bases in between. This CDR3 region has 12 residues. In germline, CDR1 is PRHDT, CDR2 FYEKMQ (reference sequence). Every one of the participants with HIV received treatment in the United States. The clonotype was recovered from a man younger than 40 with HIV. The material was unsorted PBMCs, obtained 6.5 to 6.6 years after starting antiretroviral therapy. The chain uses TRBV13 and TRBJ1-2, with D hard to call. CDR3 bases: TGTGCCACCCCCGATCCCGGTTATGGCTACACCTTC. Its translation is CATPDPGYGYTF.